These T cell receptor beta chains were read from a single sample in a study of blood T cell repertoires in COVID-19. Produced via immunoSEQ multiplex PCR; TCRdb's table is partial and in-frame only. This table has some 200,000 clones, approximately 84% appearing once. The sequenced sample consisted of peripheral blood. These receptors all stem from a woman of 80 years or more with COVID-19, enrolled during active disease. The CDR3 runs from the conserved cysteine through the conserved F or W. Each record gives: V gene, D gene, clone size, J gene, CDR3 length, CDR3 protein, CDR3 DNA. The D gene is left open where the match is weak. For some rows the clone size is stated as once, few or many, or as a class when expanded; others skip it.

TRBV24-1,NA,NA,TRBJ1-5,14,CATSDGQEGKPQHF,TGTGCCACCAGTGATGGGCAGGAGGGAAAGCCCCAGCATTTT
TRBV12-3/TRBV12-4,NA,NA,TRBJ2-2,13,CASSFGGTGELFF,TGTGCCAGCAGTTTTGGGGGGACCGGGGAGCTGTTTTTT
TRBV24-1,TRBD1,NA,TRBJ1-2,14,CATSDRVLNYGYTF,TGTGCCACCAGCGACAGGGTTTTGAACTATGGCTACACCTTC
TRBV25-1,NA,NA,TRBJ1-2,12,CASGDGTHGYTF,TGTGCCAGCGGGGATGGGACTCACGGCTACACCTTC
TRBV18,NA,NA,TRBJ1-2,17,CASSLRRVGEGDYGYTF,TGTGCCAGCTCACTCAGGAGAGTAGGGGAAGGAGACTATGGCTACACCTTC
TRBV5-6,NA,NA,TRBJ2-3,17,CASSLAGGRFLADTQYF,TGTGCCAGCAGCTTGGCTGGTGGGCGATTTCTTGCAGATACGCAGTATTTT
TRBV3-1/TRBV3-2,NA,NA,TRBJ1-6,14,CASSQVIAFQPLHF,TGTGCCAGCAGCCAAGTGATAGCGTTTCAACCCCTCCACTTT
TRBV19,NA,many,TRBJ1-4,15,CASRSPRRANEKLFF,TGTGCCAGTAGATCACCCCGGAGGGCTAATGAAAAACTGTTTTTT
TRBV14,TRBD1,NA,TRBJ1-1,14,CASSQTRGQTEAFF,TGTGCCAGCAGCCAGACCAGGGGGCAAACTGAAGCTTTCTTT
TRBV3-1/TRBV3-2,NA,NA,TRBJ1-5,14,CASSQGGGNQPQHF,TGTGCCAGCAGCCAGGGGGGGGGAAATCAGCCCCAGCATTTT
TRBV7-8,TRBD1,NA,TRBJ1-5,15,CASSPTAGGMQPQHF,TGTGCCAGCAGCCCCACTGCAGGGGGCATGCAGCCCCAGCATTTT
TRBV7-9,NA,NA,TRBJ1-6,16,CASSLWGTYYNSPLHF,TGTGCCAGCAGCTTGTGGGGGACTTACTATAATTCACCCCTCCACTTT
TRBV6-5,NA,once,TRBJ2-5,13,CASSYSQKETQYF,TGTGCCAGCAGTTACTCCCAGAAAGAGACCCAGTACTTC
TRBV6-5,TRBD1,NA,TRBJ1-5,14,CASRTGTGGQPQHF,TGTGCCAGCAGAACCGGGACAGGCGGTCAGCCCCAGCATTTT
TRBV5-4,TRBD2,NA,TRBJ2-1,15,CASSPGTSGNNEQFF,TGTGCCAGCAGCCCGGGGACTAGCGGAAACAATGAGCAGTTCTTC
TRBV18,TRBD2,NA,TRBJ2-1,16,CASSPTSGITYNEQFF,TGTGCCAGCTCCCCCACTAGCGGGATAACCTACAATGAGCAGTTCTTC
TRBV6-5,NA,NA,TRBJ2-2,15,CASRSADRTAGELFF,TGTGCCAGCAGATCGGCTGACAGGACGGCCGGGGAGCTGTTTTTT
TRBV3-1/TRBV3-2,TRBD2,once,TRBJ2-1,15,CASSFSGGSYNEQFF,TGTGCCAGCAGCTTTAGCGGGGGGTCCTACAATGAGCAGTTCTTC
TRBV11-2,NA,NA,TRBJ2-7,14,CASSLDLQVYEQYF,TGTGCCAGCAGCTTAGATCTGCAGGTCTACGAGCAGTACTTC
TRBV19,NA,once,TRBJ1-5,14,CASSPGAGNQPQHF,TGTGCCAGTAGCCCAGGAGCGGGCAATCAGCCCCAGCATTTT
TRBV7-9,NA,NA,TRBJ2-3,14,CASSPRPDSDTQYF,TGTGCCAGCAGCCCGCGCCCGGACTCAGATACGCAGTATTTT
TRBV7-9,NA,NA,TRBJ1-1,13,CASSRRVNTEAFF,TGTGCCAGCAGCCGGCGGGTGAACACTGAAGCTTTCTTT
TRBV5-6,NA,NA,TRBJ1-6,14,CASSTPREHSPLHF,TGTGCCAGCAGCACACCCCGGGAGCATTCACCCCTCCACTTT
TRBV15,TRBD1,NA,TRBJ1-1,13,CATSRAQGNEAFF,TGTGCCACCAGCAGAGCACAGGGGAATGAAGCTTTCTTT
TRBV7-2,NA,NA,TRBJ2-3,15,CASSFPFGGSDTQYF,TGTGCCAGCAGCTTCCCGTTTGGAGGGTCCGATACGCAGTATTTT
TRBV7-8,NA,NA,TRBJ1-5,14,CASSLTSRNQPQHF,TGTGCCAGCAGCTTAACAAGTCGCAATCAGCCCCAGCATTTT
TRBV6-5,TRBD1,NA,TRBJ2-3,14,CASRRDRRTDTQYF,TGTGCCAGCAGACGGGACAGACGCACAGATACGCAGTATTTT
TRBV7-2,TRBD2,few,TRBJ2-3,15,CASSPPWAGEDTQYF,TGTGCCAGCAGCCCCCCTTGGGCGGGAGAAGATACGCAGTATTTT
TRBV6-5,NA,NA,TRBJ2-3,14,CASIGRDSTDTQYF,TGTGCCAGCATCGGCCGGGATAGCACAGATACGCAGTATTTT
TRBV7-8,TRBD1,NA,TRBJ2-7,13,CASSAPGQLNQYF,TGTGCCAGCAGCGCCCCGGGACAGTTAAACCAGTACTTC
TRBV12-3/TRBV12-4,NA,NA,TRBJ2-7,13,CASSLGEGYEQYF,TGTGCCAGCAGTTTAGGAGAGGGCTACGAGCAGTACTTC
TRBV5-1,NA,NA,TRBJ1-4,13,CASSPGTGEKLFF,TGCGCCAGCAGCCCGGGTACAGGTGAAAAACTGTTTTTT
TRBV19,NA,NA,TRBJ1-1,16,CASTHGGQFVNTEAFF,TGTGCCAGTACTCATGGGGGCCAGTTTGTGAACACTGAAGCTTTCTTT
TRBV5-1,TRBD2,few,TRBJ2-2,16,CASSSPGLAATGELFF,TGCGCCAGCAGCTCACCGGGACTAGCGGCCACCGGGGAGCTGTTTTTT
TRBV28,NA,NA,TRBJ1-5,15,CASSLGSRGNQPQHF,TGTGCCAGCAGTTTGGGCAGTCGTGGCAATCAGCCCCAGCATTTT
TRBV19,TRBD1,NA,TRBJ1-1,18,CASSIPSSRGRMYTEAFF,TGTGCCAGTAGTATACCCTCCTCGAGGGGGCGAATGTACACTGAAGCTTTCTTT
TRBV15,NA,NA,TRBJ1-1,13,CATSRDKTLPSYF,TGCGCCACCAGCAGAGATAAAACCCTACCGTCCTACTTT
TRBV3-1/TRBV3-2,TRBD1,NA,TRBJ1-2,14,CASSPRDSYYGYTF,TGTGCCAGCAGCCCCCGGGACAGCTATTATGGCTACACCTTC
TRBV11-1,NA,once,TRBJ1-1,14,CASSSRTANTEAFF,TGTGCCAGCAGCTCCCGGACAGCGAACACTGAAGCTTTCTTT
TRBV5-4,TRBD2,NA,TRBJ2-5,16,CASSPGGRGQQETQYF,TGTGCCAGCAGCCCCGGGGGGAGGGGCCAACAAGAGACCCAGTACTTC
TRBV6-6,TRBD1,NA,TRBJ1-1,14,CASSSTGGGTEAFF,TGTGCCAGCAGTTCGACAGGGGGCGGCACTGAAGCTTTCTTT
TRBV6-6,NA,NA,TRBJ1-5,14,CASGFEGGNQPQHF,TGTGCCAGCGGTTTCGAGGGTGGCAATCAGCCCCAGCATTTT
TRBV3-1/TRBV3-2,NA,NA,TRBJ1-5,15,CASSQSSGSNQPQHF,TGTGCCAGCAGCCAAAGTTCAGGCTCCAATCAGCCCCAGCATTTT
TRBV9,NA,NA,TRBJ2-7,14,CASSVGKEAYEQYF,TGTGCCAGCAGCGTAGGAAAGGAGGCCTACGAGCAGTACTTC
TRBV5-4,NA,NA,TRBJ2-5,17,CASTSAAVRSRGETQYF,TGTGCCAGCACCTCGGCCGCCGTTCGGTCCCGAGGGGAGACCCAGTACTTC
TRBV3-1/TRBV3-2,TRBD2,NA,TRBJ2-5,14,CASSRGLAGETQYF,TGTGCCAGCAGCCGTGGACTAGCGGGAGAGACCCAGTACTTC
TRBV7-2,TRBD1,NA,TRBJ1-6,15,CASSRGQSRGSPLHF,TGTGCCAGCAGCCGGGGACAGTCCCGGGGTTCACCCCTCCACTTT
TRBV6-5,TRBD1,NA,TRBJ2-7,13,CASTWDSKYEQYF,TGTGCCAGCACCTGGGACAGTAAGTACGAGCAGTACTTC
TRBV2,TRBD1,NA,TRBJ2-5,14,CASSPGTGRETQYF,TGTGCCAGCAGTCCTGGGACAGGACGGGAGACCCAGTACTTC
TRBV6-4,NA,few,TRBJ1-2,15,CASSDAAGGVDGYTF,TGTGCCAGCAGTGACGCCGCGGGGGGGGTAGATGGCTACACCTTC
TRBV28,TRBD1,NA,TRBJ1-4,15,CASSAQGGLNEKLFF,TGTGCCAGCAGCGCCCAGGGGGGACTTAATGAAAAACTGTTTTTT
TRBV6-5,NA,NA,TRBJ2-7,15,CASSYGGLSSYEQYF,TGTGCCAGCAGTTACGGGGGCCTAAGCTCCTACGAGCAGTACTTC